This TCR beta chain was retrieved from a study of CD8 T cells in Susac syndrome. While CD8+ and CD4+ T cells were isolated negatively, TEMRA cells were enriched by FACS. With random hexamers, reverse transcription was performed on roughly 0.5 to 1 ug of RNA. Each CDR3 protein is one row after TCRdb ran MiXCR on the immunoSEQ multiplex PCR reads. The table lists a few hundred thousand distinct CDR3 sequences, roughly 96% of them singletons. Material: CD4+ T cells from PBMCs. The receptor was isolated from a human donor with multiple sclerosis.

CDR3 nucleotides: TGTGCCAGCACGAGGACTAGCGGGAACAATGAGCAGTTCTTC. Translating it yields CASTRTSGNNEQFF. The genes are TRBV27 and TRBJ2-1; 12 bases are shared with TRBD2. V lost 7 bases to trimming and J lost 5 bases; unmatched junction nucleotides: 3. Germline V gene data show CDR1 as MNHEY and CDR2 as SMNVEV (reference sequence). This CDR3 is built from 14 residues.